Each of the 31 T cell receptor beta chains below was sequenced from the same sample in a study of T cell repertoires in cytomegalovirus infection. In TCRdb, the reads were re-called with MiXCR into one record per CDR3 protein. The table records roughly 230,000 distinct CDR3 sequences, about a sixth of them present only once. Sequenced: CD8+ T cells from PBMCs. These receptors originate from a human donor in good health (CMV status not recorded). Some clones in this sample may be carry-over from other donors' samples.

This clonotype was recorded a few times. The chain has TRBV20-1 and TRBJ2-1, with D uncertain. There are 14 residues in the CDR3. The germline CDR1 and CDR2 sequences are DFQATT and SNEGSKA (reference sequence). Trimming took 0 bases from V and 4 from J, leaving 10 bases between them. The DNA of the CDR3 is TGCAGTGCTAGAGATCCTGACTTATACAATGAGCAGTTCTTC. Protein: CSARDPDLYNEQFF.

At least ten counts were recorded for this clonotype. The rearrangement uses TRBV5-1 and TRBJ2-3, with D perhaps TRBD2 (6 bases). Germline-derived CDR1 and CDR2 are SGHRS and YFSETQ. The CDR3 sequence is 15 residues long. Trimming took 4 bases from V and 0 from J, leaving 12 bases between them. The CDR3 loop is CASSPWGDSTDTQYF. The CDR3 region has the DNA TGCGCCAGCAGCCCCTGGGGGGACAGCACAGATACGCAGTATTTT.

This clonotype was seen only a few times. This rearrangement joins TRBV6-2 or TRBV6-3 to TRBJ2-1; D tentatively reads TRBD1 or TRBD2 (5 bases each). With 6 bases removed from V and 9 bases from J, the gap between germline ends came to 15 bases. The CDR3 has 13 residues. Germline V lookup: CDR1 MNHEY, CDR2 SVGEGT. In DNA, the CDR3 is TGTGCCAGCAGCCAGGGTCCTCGGGGTGAGCAGTTCTTC. Translating it yields CASSQGPRGEQFF.

As DNA, the CDR3 is TGTGCCAGCAGCCCCCCCAAAATACAGGGTCCTGAAGCTTTCTTT. Translated, it gives CASSPPKIQGPEAFF. This sequence joins TRBV12-3 or TRBV12-4 and TRBJ1-1, with D maybe TRBD1 (6 bases). The CDR3 covers 15 residues. Trimming removed 6 bases from V and 6 bases from J, with 20 bases in between.

In this sample, this clonotype turned up a few times. The chain combines TRBV29-1 with TRBJ2-1, with 8 bases aligning to TRBD1. J was trimmed by 4 bases and V by 4 bases; bases with no gene match: 6. The CDR3 loop spans 14 amino acids. Germline values: CDR1 SQVTM, CDR2 ANQGSEA. The CDR3 DNA reads TGCAGCGTTGGGAGGACAGGGAGTTACAATGAGCAGTTCTTC. Its protein is CSVGRTGSYNEQFF.

A remark on this clonotype: The germline gene is not matched at one end of the junction; a read error may be the cause. The rearrangement uses TRBV4-2 and TRBJ2-2; 11 bases map to TRBD2. There are 18 residues in the CDR3. From germline, CDR1 is LGHNA and CDR2 YNFKEQ. CDR3 DNA sequence: TGTGTCAGCAGCCAAACACTAGCGGGGGCCGAGAACACCGGGGAGCTGTTTTTT. Protein sequence: CVSSQTLAGAENTGELFF.

This clonotype was recorded many times. V usage is TRBV28 and J usage is TRBJ2-3; 7 nucleotides agree with TRBD2. Unmatched junction bases numbered 8, after V lost 3 bases and J lost 2 bases. Germline CDR1 and CDR2: MDHEN and SYDVKM. CDR3 length: 16 residues. The CDR3, as DNA: TGTGCCAGCAGTTTTGGTGGGGGGGTCGACACAGATACGCAGTATTTT. It yields the protein CASSFGGGVDTDTQYF.

The sample holds many counts of this clonotype. The chain recombines TRBV27 with TRBJ2-1; 7 bases are a match to TRBD1. V shed 5 bases and J 9 bases; nucleotides not matched to a gene: 19. The CDR3 runs 17 residues. From germline, CDR1 is MNHEY and CDR2 SMNVEV (reference sequence). The DNA of the CDR3 is TGTGCCAGCAGTCCCTTTGCCGGGACAGATGCAGGGAGTGAGCAGTTCTTC. Residues: CASSPFAGTDAGSEQFF.

This clonotype showed up just once. A read error may be the cause here, since a much bigger clone is one base away. This CDR3 is missing its conserved last phenylalanine or tryptophan, likely due to a read error. In DNA, the CDR3 is TGTGCCAGCAGTTTGCATCGGACAGGGGTCTACGAGCAGTACATC. Amino acid sequence: CASSLHRTGVYEQYI. The chain uses TRBV28 and TRBJ2-7, with 9 nucleotides matching TRBD1. From germline, CDR1 is MDHEN and CDR2 SYDVKM. This CDR3 is built from 15 residues. V was pared by 3 bases and J by 3 bases, with 6 bases of the junction left unmatched.

This clonotype has more than one count but fewer than ten. The CDR3 DNA sequence: TGCGCCAGCAGCCCAAAACATCCGACACGGTCCACAGATACGCAGTATTTT. It is translated as CASSPKHPTRSTDTQYF. The chain employs TRBV4-1 and TRBJ2-3; D ambiguous. This CDR3 comprises 17 residues. Per germline, CDR1 MGHRA and CDR2 YSYEKL. V lost 4 bases, J lost 2 bases, and 19 bases lay in between.

In the case of this clonotype: A much larger clone differs from this one at a single base, so this may be a read error. The CDR3 is CASSHSADLRETQHF. The CDR3 nucleotides are TGTGCCAGCAGCCATTCAGCGGACTTAAGGGAGACCCAGCACTTC. V is TRBV7-9 and J is TRBJ2-5; possible D gene TRBD2, 5 bases. The CDR3 runs to 15 residues. Per germline, CDR1 SEHNR and CDR2 FQNEAQ (reference sequence).

This clonotype was observed a single time. The CDR3 protein is CAISEPGGQSRETQYF. CDR3 DNA sequence: TGTGCCATCAGTGAGCCAGGGGGTCAATCAAGGGAGACCCAGTACTTC. The chain employs TRBV10-3 and TRBJ2-5, with 7 bases aligning to TRBD1. The CDR3 runs 16 residues. Unmatched junction bases numbered 11, after V lost 2 bases and J lost 5 bases. Looked up from germline, CDR1 is ENHRY and CDR2 is SYGVKD.

This clonotype was seen many times. The chain has TRBV7-9 and TRBJ1-3, with unresolved D. The germline CDR1 and CDR2 sequences are SEHNR and FQNEAQ (reference sequence). This CDR3 comprises 14 residues. V lost 1 base and J 2 bases, leaving 6 bases between the germline ends. The CDR3: CASSLEAAGNTIYF. The DNA for the CDR3 is TGTGCCAGCAGCTTAGAAGCGGCTGGAAACACCATATATTTT. Full variable domain (missing parts from reference TRBV7-9 and TRBJ1-3): DTGVSQNPRHKITKRGQNVTFRCDPISEHNRLYWYRQTLGQGPEFLTYFQNEAQLEKSRLLSDRFSAERPKGSFSTLEIQRTEQGDSAMYLCASSLEAAGNTIYFGEGSWLTVV.

A few counts support this clonotype. The chain recombines TRBV20-1 with TRBJ1-2, with D hard to call. Trimming shortened V by 6 bases and J by 2 bases, and 13 bases separated the two germline ends. Germline V gives CDR1 DFQATT, CDR2 SNEGSKA (reference sequence). The length of the CDR3 is 13 residues. The CDR3 loop reads CSAPSGTNYGYTF. CDR3 nucleotides: TGCAGTGCACCGTCGGGTACGAACTATGGCTACACCTTC.

This clonotype was counted many times. The chain recombines TRBV7-8 with TRBJ1-5; no clear D gene. Germline CDR1 reads SGHVS; CDR2 reads FQNEAQ. Trimming removed 4 bases at V and 3 bases at J, with 4 bases between. The CDR3 sequence is 12 residues long. The CDR3, as DNA: TGTGCCAGCAGCTACCCCAATCAGCCCCAGCATTTT. Protein: CASSYPNQPQHF.

This clonotype was recorded at least ten times. The chain is built from TRBV29-1 and TRBJ1-2, with D possibly being TRBD1 (5 bases). Germline V gene sequence: CDR1 SQVTM, CDR2 ANQGSEA. Between the trimmed V and J ends, which lost 1 base and 2 bases, there was a span of 5 bases. This CDR3 contains 12 residues. The CDR3 protein is CSVEGQNYGYTF. DNA of the CDR3: TGCAGCGTTGAAGGACAGAACTATGGCTACACCTTC.

V and J are TRBV29-1 and TRBJ1-2; TRBD1 might be the D (6 bases). The V end was cut by 6 bases, the J end by 8 bases, with 28 bases between. This CDR3 is 16 amino acids long. Germline V lookup: CDR1 SQVTM, CDR2 ANQGSEA. The CDR3, as DNA: TGCAGCGTAGAAATCGTCCTGACGCCAGGGGCGCGAGGCTACACCTTC. Its translation: CSVEIVLTPGARGYTF.

This clonotype was seen only a few times. The chain has TRBV12-3 or TRBV12-4 and TRBJ1-2; TRBD1 is a possible D gene (5 bases). CDR3 length equals 15 residues. V was clipped by 2 bases and J by 4 bases, with 14 bases between them. Here the CDR3 DNA reads TGTGCCAGCAGTTTATACAGGAACCTGGCCTATGGCTACACCTTC. It codes for CASSLYRNLAYGYTF.

The rearrangement links TRBV11-2 to TRBJ2-2; TRBD2 might be the D (6 bases). The CDR3 totals 14 residues. V was cut by 5 bases and J by 1 base, with 8 bases left in between. Germline CDR1 and CDR2: SGHAT and FQNNGV. The CDR3 nucleotides read TGTGCCAGCAGCAGGAGGGGGAACACCGGGGAGCTGTTTTTT. It translates to CASSRRGNTGELFF.

DNA of the CDR3: TGTGCCAGCAGCCGAACCCTCCGAGACAGACGAGGAAACACCATATATTTT. Its translation is CASSRTLRDRRGNTIYF. This rearrangement joins TRBV7-3 to TRBJ1-3; tentatively, D is TRBD1 (5 bases). The CDR3 runs to 17 residues. V lost 5 bases, J lost 4 bases, and 21 bases lay in between. Germline V gene sequence: CDR1 SGHTA, CDR2 FQGTGA.

The chain is built from TRBV20-1 and TRBJ2-5, with a weak D call TRBD2 (5 bases). V lost 6 bases and J lost 2, with 13 bases in between. This CDR3 has 13 residues. The germline gives CDR1 DFQATT, CDR2 SNEGSKA (reference sequence). The CDR3 reads CSAPEAVQETQYF. As DNA, the CDR3 is TGCAGTGCACCGGAGGCGGTTCAAGAGACCCAGTACTTC.

The chain recombines TRBV7-8 with TRBJ2-7; D not certain. This CDR3 region has 16 residues. The V and J ends lost 2 bases and 1 base respectively, with 15 bases between them. The germline V gene encodes CDR1 SGHVS and CDR2 FQNEAQ. CDR3 nucleotide sequence: TGTGCCAGCAGCTTAAGCCGTACAGCGAGTTCCTACGAGCAGTACTTC. Translation gives CASSLSRTASSYEQYF.

V usage is TRBV20-1 and J usage is TRBJ1-5, with D possibly being TRBD1 (5 bases). Per germline, CDR1 DFQATT and CDR2 SNEGSKA (reference sequence). The CDR3 is 16 amino acids. Deletions cut 3 bases from V and 2 bases from J, with 17 bases between. The CDR3 DNA sequence: TGCAGTGCTAGTTCCCAGGGTGTCAGTGGCAATCAGCCCCAGCATTTT. As protein: CSASSQGVSGNQPQHF.

V and J are TRBV29-1 and TRBJ2-7, with D maybe TRBD1 (6 bases). The CDR3 has 13 amino acids. Trimming left V 2 bases short and J 2 bases short, with 10 bases between. Per the germline V gene, CDR1 is SQVTM and CDR2 is ANQGSEA. The CDR3 loop reads CSVENREPYEQYF. In DNA form, the CDR3 reads TGCAGCGTTGAAAACAGGGAGCCCTACGAGCAGTACTTC.

The chain has TRBV2 and TRBJ2-3, with D possibly matching TRBD2 (5 bases). Trimming shortened V by 1 base and J by 1 base, and 12 bases separated the two germline ends. CDR1 SNHLY and CDR2 FYNNEI come from the germline V gene. There are 16 residues in the CDR3. As DNA, the CDR3 is TGTGCCAGCAGTGAAGGGGAGACAAGGGGCACAGATACGCAGTATTTT. This encodes CASSEGETRGTDTQYF.

The chain uses TRBV13 and TRBJ2-1; D is possibly TRBD1 (6 bases). V shed 1 base and J shed 6 bases, with 7 bases lying between them. CDR3 length: 13 amino acids. Per germline, CDR1 PRHDT and CDR2 FYEKMQ (reference sequence). This chain's CDR3 is CASSLEQGNEQFF. The CDR3 bases are TGTGCCAGCAGCTTAGAACAGGGCAATGAGCAGTTCTTC.

This clonotype was picked up many times. The rearrangement links TRBV6-6 to TRBJ2-1, with 12 positions matching TRBD2. The V gene end was trimmed by 2 bases and the J gene end by 0 bases; junction bases not matched to a gene: 8. The CDR3 consists of 19 residues. Germline V gene sequence: CDR1 MNHNY, CDR2 SVGAGI (reference sequence). The CDR3 sequence is CASSYPASGGASSYNEQFF. The CDR3 bases are TGTGCCAGCAGTTACCCGGCTAGCGGGGGGGCAAGCTCCTACAATGAGCAGTTCTTC.

V is TRBV19 and J is TRBJ2-1; D unclear. This CDR3 has 15 amino acids. V lost 8 bases and J lost 0, with 14 bases in between. Germline V gives CDR1 LNHDA, CDR2 SQIVND (reference sequence). The chain's CDR3 is CASCPRTASYNEQFF. The CDR3 DNA follows: TGTGCCAGTTGCCCGCGCACAGCCTCCTACAATGAGCAGTTCTTC.

This clonotype was observed at least ten times. V usage is TRBV29-1 and J usage is TRBJ2-7; possibly TRBD1 for D (6 bases). Trimming removed 1 base from V and 3 bases from J, with 16 bases in between. This CDR3 is 15 amino acids long. Germline loops: CDR1 SQVTM, CDR2 ANQGSEA. CDR3 coding DNA: TGCAGCGTTGAAGCTATCGGGACATACGACTACGAGCAGTACTTC. Amino acids: CSVEAIGTYDYEQYF.

This clonotype was counted ten times or more. The gene calls are TRBV6-5 and TRBJ2-1, with D perhaps matching TRBD1 (6 bases). The CDR3 loop spans 16 amino acids. Germline V gene lookup returns CDR1 MNHEY and CDR2 SVGAGI. V was cut by 5 bases and J by 5 bases, with 19 bases left in between. The CDR3 is CASSHTGPRNDNEQFF. The CDR3 nucleotides are TGTGCCAGCAGTCATACAGGGCCCAGAAATGACAATGAGCAGTTCTTC.

This clonotype was observed a few times. The chain couples TRBV6-6 to TRBJ2-3; D is possibly TRBD2 (6 bases). V was shortened by 4 bases and J by 6 bases, with 14 bases between the two germline ends. The CDR3 sequence is 14 residues long. CDR1 MNHNY and CDR2 SVGAGI come from the germline V gene (reference sequence). For the CDR3, the DNA is TGTGCCAGCAGTTGGACGGGCGGGGTTGATACGCAGTATTTT. Translated: CASSWTGGVDTQYF.